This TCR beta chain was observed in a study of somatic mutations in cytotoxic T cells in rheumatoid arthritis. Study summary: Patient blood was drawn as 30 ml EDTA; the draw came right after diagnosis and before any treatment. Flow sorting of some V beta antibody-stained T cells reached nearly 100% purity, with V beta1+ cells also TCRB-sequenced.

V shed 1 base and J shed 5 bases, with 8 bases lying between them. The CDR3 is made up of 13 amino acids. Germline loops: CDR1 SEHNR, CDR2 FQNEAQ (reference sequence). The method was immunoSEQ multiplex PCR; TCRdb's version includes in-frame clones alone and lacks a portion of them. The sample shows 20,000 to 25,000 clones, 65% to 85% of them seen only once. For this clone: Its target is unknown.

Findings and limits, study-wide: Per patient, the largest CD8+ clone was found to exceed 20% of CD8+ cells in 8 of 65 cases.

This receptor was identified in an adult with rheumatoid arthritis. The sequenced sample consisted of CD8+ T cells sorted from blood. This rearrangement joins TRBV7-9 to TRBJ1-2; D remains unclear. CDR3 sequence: CASSLGSRYGYTF. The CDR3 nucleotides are TGTGCCAGCAGCTTAGGGTCTCGGTATGGCTACACCTTC.